This entry concerns a single TCR beta chain. There is no known antigen for this receptor. Qualities for individual bases were not recorded, and no much larger clone is one base off. The CDR3 measures 13 amino acids from cysteine to phenylalanine. Just CDR3 DNA is preserved here, 39 bases in frame from base 1. CDR1 SQVTM and CDR2 ANQGSEA were looked up in the germline V gene. V is pruned by 4 bases and J by 14 bases, leaving 13 bases of the junction without a gene match. TCR beta CDR3 regions were sequenced from DNA using the immunoSEQ Assay. From the authors' description of their analysis: T cell density was computed as TCR beta template counts normalized to usable DNA estimated by amplifying housekeeping genes. The preseqR package was used to estimate richness by extrapolating to 400,000 templates for PBMC samples and to 120,000 templates for tissue samples. Clonality was defined by subtracting Pielou's evenness from one. To identify tissue-enriched TCRs, differential abundance testing was run on productive amino-acid clonotypes with a minimum total count of 5 and an alpha of 0.1. Repertoire overlap between compartments was quantified with the Jaccard Index and Morisita Overlap Index. GLIPH grouped TCR beta CDR3s together with public tetramer-defined viral CDR3s, and a viral motif had to include at least three viral sequences and also show V-gene enrichment. Entries here come from immuneACCESS through TCRdb and include only in-frame sequences with V and J called. Some clones fail to appear in such tables; in the studies checked, an unresolved V gene covers under half of the shortfall, and the cause of the remainder is unknown. That table is the source of V, J and clone size, and D and trimming were worked out from the DNA. For this sample there are about 1,400 clones; roughly a quarter appear just once. 7.5% to 9% of the sample lies in the top ten.

The data originate from a study of T cells in localized non-small cell lung cancer (TCRdb year 2020). About the full investigation: Comparing tumors with uninvolved tumor-adjacent lungs, the study looked at the T cell repertoires of hundreds of patients with early-stage NSCLC. The cohort was made up of roughly 250 treatment-naive NSCLC patients whose localized lung tumors had been resected. The mean age of the NSCLC patients was less than 70 years, with about 130 men and around 100 women. Results and caveats for the whole study, not just this receptor: Because multi-region tumor sequencing was not done, intratumor heterogeneity could not be ruled out. Uninvolved tumor-adjacent lung showed the highest T cell clonality, higher than tumor, which suggests more focused antigenic responses in the adjacent lung. A median of around 50 of the top 100 tumor clones turned up in the paired uninvolved adjacent lung, and roughly 30 of those clones also ranked among the top 100 of that same adjacent lung. Longer overall survival was associated with higher blood T cell density, whereas shorter survival was associated with higher adjacent-lung clonality. Because the study design was exploratory, TCR variables were selected using unadjusted p-values without false-discovery rate correction.

Uninvolved adjacent lung was sampled at least 2 cm away from the tumor margin, and two independent pathologists confirmed that the tissue had no atypia. At diagnosis, peripheral blood, uninvolved tumor-adjacent lung and tumor were collected and stored as a combination of fresh-frozen and FFPE material. The clonotype originates from a man aged 18 to 49 with stage II lung adenocarcinoma. The chain joins TRBV29-1 to TRBJ2-1, with 8 bases aligning to TRBD2. The source was normal lung tissue next to the tumor, collected before any cancer treatment. The CDR3 in this case is CSVASFDSGEKFF. Here is the DNA: TGCAGCGTTGCGTCCTTCGATAGCGGGGAGAAGTTCTTC.